This TCR beta chain stems from a study of blood T cell repertoires in COVID-19. Overall study: Whether acute or convalescent, the COVID-19 samples came from the United States, Italy and Spain. PBMCs, B-cell-depleted T cells, or T cells were the source of the cDNA or gDNA that made up the material.

Measured with immunoSEQ multiplex PCR; TCRdb has only the in-frame clones, and not every one. The table shows approximately 260,000 clones, with about 89% occurring only once. The V gene's germline CDR1 is SGHTA and CDR2 FQGTGA. The V segment lost 8 bases and the J segment 7 bases; nucleotides outside the gene matches: 7. The length of the CDR3 is 13 residues. The receptor was isolated from a man aged 50 to 60 with acute or convalescent COVID-19. The chain carries TRBV7-3 and TRBJ2-2; TRBD2 matches at 7 bases. The specimen was peripheral blood. The CDR3 reads CASAPGDYGELFF. The CDR3, as DNA: TGTGCCAGCGCGCCTGGGGACTACGGGGAGCTGTTTTTT.